The 13 T cell receptor beta chains reported below all come from one sample, sequenced in a study of immune evolution from preneoplasia to lung adenocarcinoma. The protocol was immunoSEQ multiplex PCR, while the TCRdb copy is restricted to in-frame clones and leaves out a portion. The table records 6,300 or so clones, roughly 84% of them present only once. Material for sequencing was FFPE lung adenocarcinoma in situ tissue. The receptors were sampled from an older donor with lung adenocarcinoma.

The V gene is TRBV30, the J gene TRBJ1-3; D is unresolved. V lost 3 bases, J lost 0 bases, and 3 bases lay in between. This CDR3 has 12 residues. Germline V lookup: CDR1 GTSNPN, CDR2 SVGIG (reference sequence). The CDR3 bases are TGTGCCTGGAGGGCCTCTGGAAACACCATATATTTT. This gives the protein CAWRASGNTIYF.

This CDR3 reads CASSLLRGNNEQFF. In DNA form, the CDR3 reads TGTGCCAGCAGCTTACTGAGGGGAAACAATGAGCAGTTCTTC. The V and J genes are TRBV7-6 and TRBJ2-1, with D perhaps matching TRBD1 or TRBD2 (5 bases each). The CDR3 is 14 residues long. Trimming took off 2 bases at V and 5 bases at J, with 10 bases between the two ends. CDR1 and CDR2 from the germline V gene are SGHVS and FNYEAQ.

The rearrangement joins TRBV10-3 to TRBJ1-1; tentative D call: TRBD1 (5 bases). CDR1 ENHRY and CDR2 SYGVKD come from the germline V gene. V lost 0 bases, J lost 10 bases, and 15 bases lay in between. CDR3 length: 14 residues. DNA for the CDR3: TGTGCCATCAGTGAGTCGTGGGACGGCGGCGCAGCTTTCTTT. Translation gives CAISESWDGGAAFF.

The chain uses TRBV4-2 and TRBJ1-4; D call uncertain. Trimming shortened V by 0 bases and J by 8 bases, and 13 bases separated the two germline ends. The CDR3 is made up of 15 amino acids. Germline CDR1 is LGHNA and CDR2 is YNFKEQ. CDR3 sequence (DNA): TGTGCCAGCAGCCAAGATCTGGAGGGTTGGGAAAAACTGTTTTTT. Translating it yields CASSQDLEGWEKLFF.

This clone was detected a few times. V usage is TRBV12-5 and J usage is TRBJ1-5, with D maybe TRBD1 (5 bases). The V end was cut by 2 bases, the J end by 3 bases, with 14 bases between. Germline V CDR1 and CDR2: LGHNT, FRNRAP. CDR3 size: 16 residues. Written as DNA, the CDR3 is TGTGCTAGTGGTTTGCCCCGTCGGGGACCCAATCAGCCCCAGCATTTT. Amino acid sequence: CASGLPRRGPNQPQHF.

This chain connects TRBV30 to TRBJ2-5, with 11 bases identical to TRBD2. The CDR3 consists of 15 residues. Trimming cost V 2 bases and J 2 bases; bases outside gene matches: 4. The V gene's germline CDR1 is GTSNPN and CDR2 SVGIG (reference sequence). The CDR3: CAWSRLAGSQETQYF. CDR3 nucleotides: TGTGCCTGGAGTCGACTAGCGGGAAGTCAAGAGACCCAGTACTTC.

The V call is TRBV19, the J call TRBJ1-5, with a weak D call TRBD1 (6 bases). The germline V gene has CDR1 LNHDA and CDR2 SQIVND (reference sequence). The CDR3 loop spans 15 amino acids. The V end lost 3 bases, the J end lost 7 bases, and 16 bases lay between the germline ends. This CDR3 reads CASSILLGGHQPQHF. CDR3 DNA sequence: TGTGCCAGTAGTATCCTCTTAGGGGGACACCAGCCCCAGCATTTT.

The chain is built from TRBV7-9 and TRBJ2-1; D not resolved. This CDR3 spans 11 amino acids. Trimming took off 5 bases at V and 13 bases at J, with 12 bases between the two ends. Germline CDR1 and CDR2: SEHNR and FQNEAQ (reference sequence). DNA of the CDR3: TGTGCCAGCAGCCTGCTAACTACTCAGTTCTTC. It encodes CASSLLTTQFF. Combining the CDR3 with reference TRBV7-9 and TRBJ2-1 gives the whole variable domain DTGVSQNPRHKITKRGQNVTFRCDPISEHNRLYWYRQTLGQGPEFLTYFQNEAQLEKSRLLSDRFSAERPKGSFSTLEIQRTEQGDSAMYLCASSLLTTQFFGPGTRLTVL.

The rearrangement joins TRBV7-3 to TRBJ1-1, with a weak D call TRBD1 (6 bases). In germline, CDR1 is SGHTA, CDR2 FQGTGA. This CDR3 has 15 amino acids. Trimming removed 2 bases from V and 2 bases from J, with 12 bases in between. CDR3 in amino acids: CASSLYGGTNTEAFF. The CDR3, as DNA: TGTGCCAGCAGCTTATACGGGGGGACAAACACTGAAGCTTTCTTT.

The chain has TRBV27 and TRBJ2-7; the match to TRBD2 covers 13 bases. This CDR3 contains 15 residues. CDR1 is MNHEY, CDR2 SMNVEV, per germline (reference sequence). Unmatched junction bases numbered 6, after V lost 6 bases and J lost 4 bases. This CDR3 reads CASRRGTSGEYEQYF. In DNA, the CDR3 is TGTGCCAGCAGACGAGGGACTAGCGGGGAATACGAGCAGTACTTC.

This chain connects TRBV9 to TRBJ2-7, with 7 nucleotides matching TRBD2. The CDR3 consists of 13 residues. The ends lost 3 bases at V and 6 bases at J; junction bases unmatched: 6. The germline CDR1 and CDR2 sequences are SGDLS and YYNGEE. The chain's CDR3 is CASSDWEGGEQYF. Written as DNA, the CDR3 is TGTGCCAGCAGCGATTGGGAGGGAGGCGAGCAGTACTTC.

V is TRBV14 and J is TRBJ2-5, with 8 bases that match TRBD2. This CDR3 contains 15 residues. CDR1 SGHDN and CDR2 FVKESK come from the germline V gene. After removal of 4 bases from V and 5 bases from J, the junction contained 9 bases not matched to a gene. In nucleotides, the CDR3 is TGTGCCAGCAGCCGGGCCGGGACTAGATCCGAGACCCAGTACTTC. Its translation is CASSRAGTRSETQYF.

The rearrangement uses TRBV2 and TRBJ2-7; D remains unclear. From germline, CDR1 is SNHLY and CDR2 FYNNEI. The CDR3 has 11 residues. V gave up 8 bases and J gave up 7 bases, with 12 bases separating them. In nucleotides, the CDR3 is TGTGCCAGCCGACAAGTCTGGGAGCAGTACTTC. Residues: CASRQVWEQYF.